These T cell receptor beta chains were read from a single sample in a study of cytomegalovirus exposure and HLA in healthy donors. Measured with immunoSEQ multiplex PCR; TCRdb has only the in-frame clones, and not every one. Of some 150,000 clones in the sample, approximately 84% are singletons; the top ten hold approximately 1.3%. Sequencing input: PBMCs. The receptors stem from a man aged 25 to 45 in good health and CMV-seropositive. CDR3s include the opening cysteine and the closing phenylalanine or tryptophan. D genes are given only for firm matches. Expanded clones are given a class, and other clones once, few, many or no size at all.

clone size	V gene	D gene	J gene	CDR3 protein	CDR3 DNA
.	TRBV11-3	.	TRBJ1-2	CASSLEAGDYGYTF	TGTGCCAGCAGCTTAGAAGCAGGGGACTATGGCTACACCTTC
.	TRBV30	.	TRBJ1-1	CAWNRGTEAFF	TGTGCCTGGAATCGAGGCACTGAAGCTTTCTTT
.	TRBV5-1	.	TRBJ1-1	CASSPALGGMNTEAFF	TGCGCCAGCAGCCCCGCCCTTGGCGGAATGAACACTGAAGCTTTCTTT
.	TRBV28	.	TRBJ2-6	CASSTSSSGANVLTF	TGTGCCAGCAGCACTTCTTCCTCTGGGGCCAACGTCCTGACTTTC
.	TRBV28	TRBD1	TRBJ1-4	CASSFSTRGRAEKLFF	TGTGCCAGCAGTTTCTCGACCAGGGGGCGGGCTGAAAAACTGTTTTTT
.	TRBV7-9	.	TRBJ1-3	CASSLSDSPSGNTIYF	TGTGCCAGCAGCTTATCGGACAGTCCCTCTGGAAACACCATATATTTT
.	TRBV18	.	TRBJ2-1	CASSRESGHNEQFF	TGTGCCAGCTCACGGGAGAGCGGACACAATGAGCAGTTCTTC
.	TRBV10-3	TRBD1	TRBJ2-7	CAISGTGYEQYF	TGTGCCATTTCCGGGACAGGGTACGAGCAGTACTTC
once	TRBV19	.	TRBJ1-5	CASNPQGNQPQHF	TGTGCCAGTAACCCACAGGGCAATCAGCCCCAGCATTTT
.	TRBV20-1	TRBD2	TRBJ2-7	CSARLGGTSYF	TGCAGTGCTAGACTGGGAGGGACCAGTTACTTC
.	TRBV29-1	.	TRBJ2-3	CSVDLGPDTQYF	TGCAGCGTTGACCTAGGTCCAGATACGCAGTATTTT
.	TRBV18	TRBD2	TRBJ2-3	CASSPLAGEPDTQYF	TGTGCCAGCTCCCCTCTTGCGGGAGAGCCAGATACGCAGTATTTT
.	TRBV6-6	TRBD2	TRBJ2-1	CASSYYLAGGREQFF	TGTGCCAGCAGTTACTACCTAGCGGGAGGGAGGGAGCAGTTCTTC
.	TRBV27	TRBD2	TRBJ2-1	CASSLLAGNNEQFF	TGTGCCAGCAGTTTACTAGCGGGAAACAATGAGCAGTTCTTC
.	TRBV7-2	.	TRBJ1-2	CASSLGGQGGNYGYTF	TGTGCCAGCAGCTTAGGCGGGCAGGGAGGAAACTATGGCTACACCTTC
.	TRBV28	TRBD1	TRBJ1-2	CASSSGQGGGYTF	TGTGCCAGCAGTTCCGGACAGGGGGGGGGCTACACCTTC
.	TRBV18	TRBD1	TRBJ1-5	CASSLQGQNSNQPQHF	TGTGCCAGCTCATTACAGGGACAGAATAGCAATCAGCCCCAGCATTTT
once	TRBV10-3	TRBD2	TRBJ2-7	CAISVALAGVYEQYF	TGTGCCATCAGTGTCGCACTAGCGGGAGTCTACGAGCAGTACTTC
.	TRBV18	.	TRBJ1-1	CASSSDSSVGNTEAFF	TGTGCCAGCTCATCAGACAGCTCCGTTGGGAACACTGAAGCTTTCTTT
few	TRBV7-9	TRBD1	TRBJ2-7	CASSLDRGSYEQYF	TGTGCCAGCAGCCTCGACAGGGGGAGCTACGAGCAGTACTTC
once	TRBV9	.	TRBJ1-3	CASSVGGTSGNTIYF	TGTGCCAGCAGCGTAGGGGGGACAAGTGGAAACACCATATATTTT
.	TRBV5-6	TRBD1	TRBJ2-7	CASSSLRDRDEQYF	TGTGCCAGCAGCTCACTTCGGGACAGGGACGAGCAGTACTTC
.	TRBV28	TRBD1	TRBJ2-7	CASSKTGSTYEQYF	TGTGCCAGCAGCAAGACAGGGTCGACCTACGAGCAGTACTTC
.	TRBV9	.	TRBJ1-2	CASSGHFNYGYTF	TGTGCCAGCAGCGGACATTTTAACTATGGCTACACCTTC
.	TRBV9	TRBD2	TRBJ2-3	CASSVPHGTSGDTQYF	TGTGCCAGCAGCGTCCCCCACGGGACTAGCGGAGATACGCAGTATTTT
.	TRBV19	.	TRBJ2-7	CASSILAGKEQYF	TGTGCCAGTAGTATACTGGCAGGGAAGGAGCAGTACTTC
.	TRBV6-5	TRBD1	TRBJ1-2	CASSPGQRFYGYTF	TGTGCCAGCAGTCCGGGACAGCGATTCTATGGCTACACCTTC
.	TRBV7-9	.	TRBJ2-7	CASSRTGTSYEQYF	TGTGCCAGCAGCCGCACAGGGACCTCCTACGAGCAGTACTTC
.	TRBV7-2	TRBD2	TRBJ2-2	CASSTLAGGSGELFF	TGTGCCAGCAGCACCCTAGCGGGAGGGTCCGGGGAGCTGTTTTTT
.	TRBV11-2	.	TRBJ2-7	CASSSGRAELLDF	TGTGCCAGCAGCTCAGGCCGAGCGGAGCTGCTTGACTTC
once	TRBV25-1	.	TRBJ2-5	CASSGDGQETQYF	TGTGCCAGCAGTGGGGACGGACAGGAGACCCAGTACTTC
.	TRBV7-8	.	TRBJ2-1	CASSRDWRAFYNEQFF	TGTGCCAGCAGCAGGGATTGGAGGGCGTTCTACAATGAGCAGTTCTTC
.	TRBV18	TRBD1	TRBJ1-1	CASSPGQGANTEAFF	TGTGCCAGCTCACCAGGACAGGGGGCGAACACTGAAGCTTTCTTT
.	TRBV18	TRBD1	TRBJ2-2	CASSSTGSTGELFF	TGTGCCAGCTCATCGACAGGGAGCACCGGGGAGCTGTTTTTT
few	TRBV28	.	TRBJ1-2	CASSFNRNYGYTF	TGTGCCAGCAGTTTTAATAGAAACTATGGCTACACCTTC
.	TRBV9	.	TRBJ2-2	CASSVEWGVDTGELFF	TGTGCCAGCAGCGTAGAGTGGGGGGTTGACACCGGGGAGCTGTTTTTT
.	TRBV9	.	TRBJ1-4	CASSPVNTGKLFF	TGTGCCAGCAGTCCTGTAAATACGGGAAAACTGTTTTTT
.	TRBV27	.	TRBJ1-1	CASSLFRNTEAFF	TGTGCCAGCAGTTTATTTAGGAACACTGAAGCTTTCTTT
.	TRBV28	TRBD1	TRBJ1-2	CASSFPDRGGYTF	TGTGCCAGCAGTTTTCCCGACAGGGGAGGCTACACCTTC
once	TRBV7-9	TRBD1	TRBJ1-2	CSSSSRTGRSYGYTF	TGTTCCAGCAGCTCCCGGACAGGGAGAAGCTATGGCTACACCTTC
.	TRBV5-4	TRBD1	TRBJ2-1	CASSLGDSFYNEQFF	TGTGCCAGCAGCTTGGGGGACAGTTTTTACAATGAGCAGTTCTTC
.	TRBV6-1	.	TRBJ2-7	CASSEFLDTLSYEQYF	TGTGCCAGCAGTGAATTCCTGGACACTTTGTCCTACGAGCAGTACTTC
.	TRBV4-1	TRBD1	TRBJ1-2	CASSPGQTLEGYTF	TGCGCCAGCAGCCCGGGACAGACGCTGGAAGGCTACACCTTC
.	TRBV11-2	.	TRBJ1-1	CASSVDMNTEAFF	TGTGCCAGCAGCGTTGACATGAACACTGAAGCTTTCTTT
.	TRBV7-9	.	TRBJ2-7	CASSHQGGGDLTYEQYF	TGTGCCAGCAGCCACCAGGGAGGGGGGGATTTGACCTACGAGCAGTACTTC
.	TRBV6-6	.	TRBJ2-7	CASSYVARGTSEQYF	TGTGCCAGCAGTTACGTGGCCAGGGGAACCTCCGAGCAGTACTTC
.	TRBV18	.	TRBJ2-1	CASSPRSGSSYNEQFF	TGTGCCAGCTCACCACGCTCAGGTAGCTCCTACAATGAGCAGTTCTTC
once	TRBV28	TRBD1	TRBJ1-4	CASSPSAGTGDEKLFF	TGTGCCAGCAGTCCCAGCGCCGGGACAGGGGATGAAAAACTGTTTTTT
few	TRBV5-4	TRBD2	TRBJ2-7	CASSPRTSGAYEQYF	TGTGCCAGCAGCCCGCGCACTAGCGGAGCCTACGAGCAGTACTTC
.	TRBV28	TRBD1	TRBJ1-5	CASSHRGGNQPQHF	TGTGCCAGCTCCCACAGGGGAGGTAATCAGCCCCAGCATTTT
.	TRBV2	TRBD1	TRBJ1-5	CASQQGYSNQPQHF	TGTGCCAGTCAACAGGGGTATAGCAATCAGCCCCAGCATTTT